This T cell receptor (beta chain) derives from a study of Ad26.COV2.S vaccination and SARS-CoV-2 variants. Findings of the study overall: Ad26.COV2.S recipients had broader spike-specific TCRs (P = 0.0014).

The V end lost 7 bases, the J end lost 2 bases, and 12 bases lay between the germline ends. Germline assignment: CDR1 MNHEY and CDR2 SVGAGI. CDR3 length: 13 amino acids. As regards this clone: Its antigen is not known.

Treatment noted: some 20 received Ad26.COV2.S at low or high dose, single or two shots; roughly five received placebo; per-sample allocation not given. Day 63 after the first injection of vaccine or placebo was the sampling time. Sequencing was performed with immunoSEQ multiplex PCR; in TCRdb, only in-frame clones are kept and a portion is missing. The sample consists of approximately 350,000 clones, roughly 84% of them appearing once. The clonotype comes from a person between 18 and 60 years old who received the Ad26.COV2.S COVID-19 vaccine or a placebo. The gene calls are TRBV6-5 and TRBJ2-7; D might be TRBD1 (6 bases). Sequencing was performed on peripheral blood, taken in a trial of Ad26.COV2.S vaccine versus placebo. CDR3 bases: TGTGCCAGCAATAACAGGGAAACCTACGAGCAGTACTTC. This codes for CASNNRETYEQYF.